This T cell receptor (beta chain) was obtained from a study of shared clonotypes between healthy human individuals. Study as a whole: Donors, aged 18 to 49, were a couple of women and a few men.

Trimming pared 3 bases from V and 0 bases from J, leaving 12 bases between. The CDR3 covers 17 residues. Looked up from germline, CDR1 is SEHNR and CDR2 is FQNEAQ (reference sequence). Genomic DNA from each subset was divided evenly over several immunoSEQ plates. The data were produced by immunoSEQ multiplex PCR, yet TCRdb's version contains in-frame clones alone and is incomplete. In the table there are fewer than 600,000 clones, around 79% of which are singletons. The V and J genes are TRBV7-9 and TRBJ2-6; D is undetermined. This TCR derives from a woman between 40 and 50 years old in good health. Some clones in this sample may be carry-over from other donors' samples. The sample taken for sequencing was PBMCs. The CDR3 protein is CASSFSAVNSGANVLTF. The CDR3 DNA is TGTGCCAGCAGCTTTTCGGCAGTTAACTCTGGGGCCAACGTCCTGACTTTC.